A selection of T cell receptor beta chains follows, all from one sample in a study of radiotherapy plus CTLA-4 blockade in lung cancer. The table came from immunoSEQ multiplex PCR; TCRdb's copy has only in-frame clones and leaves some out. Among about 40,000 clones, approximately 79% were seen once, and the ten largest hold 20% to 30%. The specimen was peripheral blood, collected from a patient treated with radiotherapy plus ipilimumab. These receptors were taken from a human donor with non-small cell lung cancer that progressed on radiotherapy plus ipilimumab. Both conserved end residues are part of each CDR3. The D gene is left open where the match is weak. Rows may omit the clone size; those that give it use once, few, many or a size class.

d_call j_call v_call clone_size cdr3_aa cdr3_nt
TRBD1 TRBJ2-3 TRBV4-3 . CASSLGTGAITDTQYF TGCGCCAGCAGCCTGGGGACAGGGGCGATCACAGATACGCAGTATTTT
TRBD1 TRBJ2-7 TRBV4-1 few CASSQGQGDYEQYF TGCGCCAGCAGCCAGGGACAGGGGGACTACGAGCAGTACTTC
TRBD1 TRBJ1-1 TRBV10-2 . CASRQGGNTEAFF TGCGCCAGCAGGCAGGGGGGGAACACTGAAGCTTTCTTT
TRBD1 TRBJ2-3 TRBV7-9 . CASSPGQGADTQYF TGTGCCAGCAGCCCCGGACAGGGAGCAGATACGCAGTATTTT
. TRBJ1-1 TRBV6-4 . CASSESHGDTEAFF TGTGCCAGCAGTGAGAGTCACGGGGACACTGAAGCTTTCTTT
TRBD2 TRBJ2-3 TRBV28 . CASSWPTSGSTDTQYF TGTGCCAGCAGTTGGCCGACTAGCGGGAGCACAGATACGCAGTATTTT
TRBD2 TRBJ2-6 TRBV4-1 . CASSADTSGGGANVLTF TGCGCCAGCTCAGCGGACACTAGCGGGGGCGGGGCCAACGTCCTGACTTTC
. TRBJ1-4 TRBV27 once CASSSLVSPFEKLFF TGTGCCAGCAGTTCTTTGGTGAGCCCCTTTGAAAAACTGTTTTTT
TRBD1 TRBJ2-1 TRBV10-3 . CAIRTGGSYNEQFF TGTGCCATCAGGACAGGGGGTTCCTACAATGAGCAGTTCTTC
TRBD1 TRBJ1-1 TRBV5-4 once CASSVRDSNTEAFF TGTGCCAGCAGCGTCCGGGACAGTAACACTGAAGCTTTCTTT
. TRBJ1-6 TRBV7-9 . CASSLLGVSPLHF TGTGCCAGCAGCCTTCTCGGGGTTTCACCCCTCCACTTT
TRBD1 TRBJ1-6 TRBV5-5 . CASSFAGGNSPLHF TGTGCCAGCAGCTTCGCAGGGGGGAATTCACCCCTCCACTTT
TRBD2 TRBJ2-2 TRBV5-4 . CASSIAGGPNTGELFF TGTGCCAGCAGCATCGCGGGGGGGCCGAACACCGGGGAGCTGTTTTTT
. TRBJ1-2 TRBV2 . CASMGGGQNIGYTF TGTGCCAGCATGGGGGGGGGACAAAACATTGGCTACACCTTC
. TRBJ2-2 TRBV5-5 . CASSLSRAINTGELFF TGTGCCAGCAGCTTGTCCAGGGCGATCAACACCGGGGAGCTGTTTTTT
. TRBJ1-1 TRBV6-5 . CASSYGGDVTEAFF TGTGCCAGCAGTTACGGGGGGGACGTCACTGAAGCTTTCTTT
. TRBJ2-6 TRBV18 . CASSPDEGTANVLTF TGTGCCAGCTCTCCGGACGAGGGTACAGCCAACGTCCTGACTTTC
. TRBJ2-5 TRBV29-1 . CSVELGTWTQYF TGCAGCGTTGAGTTGGGCACATGGACCCAGTACTTC
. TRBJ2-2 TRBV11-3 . CASSRRTGGTGELFF TGTGCCAGCAGCCGCCGGACAGGAGGGACCGGGGAGCTGTTTTTT
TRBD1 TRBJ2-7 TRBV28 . CASSRDRVYEQYF TGTGCCAGCAGTCGGGACAGGGTCTACGAGCAGTACTTC
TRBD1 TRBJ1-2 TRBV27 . CASSPNGQAYGYTF TGTGCCAGCAGTCCTAATGGACAGGCTTATGGCTACACCTTC
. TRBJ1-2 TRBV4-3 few CASSQDRGYGYTF TGCGCCAGCAGCCAAGATCGGGGCTATGGCTACACCTTC
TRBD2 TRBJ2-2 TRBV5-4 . CASSPGGLVMAGELFF TGTGCCAGCAGCCCCGGTGGACTAGTGATGGCCGGGGAGCTGTTTTTT
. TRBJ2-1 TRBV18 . CASRGTRSEQFF TGTGCCAGCCGGGGAACACGTAGTGAGCAGTTCTTC
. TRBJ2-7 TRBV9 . CASSPRGTADGGGEQYF TGTGCCAGCAGCCCCCGAGGTACGGCGGACGGCGGCGGGGAGCAGTACTTC
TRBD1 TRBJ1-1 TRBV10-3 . CAIRGGPGTGGFTNTEAFF TGTGCCATCAGGGGGGGGCCCGGGACAGGGGGCTTTACGAACACTGAAGCTTTCTTT
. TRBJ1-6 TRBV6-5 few CASSYGGASYNSPLHF TGTGCCAGCAGTTACGGGGGCGCGTCCTATAATTCACCCCTCCACTTT
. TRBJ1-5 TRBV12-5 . CASGPRTGNQPQHF TGTGCTAGTGGCCCCCGAACAGGGAATCAGCCCCAGCATTTT
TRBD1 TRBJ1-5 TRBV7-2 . CASSSGQGNQPQHF TGTGCCAGCAGCTCCGGACAGGGCAATCAGCCCCAGCATTTT
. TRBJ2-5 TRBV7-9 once CASSLVLETQYF TGTGCCAGCAGCTTAGTATTGGAGACCCAGTACTTC
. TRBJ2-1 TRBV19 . CASGIQASSYNEQFF TGTGCCAGTGGGATACAGGCGAGCTCCTACAATGAGCAGTTCTTC
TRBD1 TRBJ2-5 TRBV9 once CASSPSGTGFETQYF TGTGCCAGCAGCCCGTCCGGGACAGGGTTTGAGACCCAGTACTTC